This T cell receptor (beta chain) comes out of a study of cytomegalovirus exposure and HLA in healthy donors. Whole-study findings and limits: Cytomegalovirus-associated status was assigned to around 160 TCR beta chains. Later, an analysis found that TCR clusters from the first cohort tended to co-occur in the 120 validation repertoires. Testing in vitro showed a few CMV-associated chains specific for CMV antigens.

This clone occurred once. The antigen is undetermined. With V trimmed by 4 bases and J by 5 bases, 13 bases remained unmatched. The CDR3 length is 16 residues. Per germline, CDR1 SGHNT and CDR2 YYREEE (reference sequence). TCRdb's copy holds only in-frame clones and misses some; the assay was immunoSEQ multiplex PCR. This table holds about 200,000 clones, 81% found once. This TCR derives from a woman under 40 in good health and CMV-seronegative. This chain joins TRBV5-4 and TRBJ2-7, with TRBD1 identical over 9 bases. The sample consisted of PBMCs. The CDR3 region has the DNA TGTGCCAGCAGCCTGGGCCCCGGGACAGGGACCGACGAGCAGTACTTC. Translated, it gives CASSLGPGTGTDEQYF. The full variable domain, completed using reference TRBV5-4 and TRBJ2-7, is ETGVTQSPTHLIKTRGQQVTLRCSSQSGHNTVSWYQQALGQGPQFIFQYYREEENGRGNFPPRFSGLQFPNYSSELNVNALELDDSALYLCASSLGPGTGTDEQYFGPGTRLTVT.